This T cell receptor (beta chain) was found in a study of regulatory T cells in long-lasting Graves disease. Study overall: Antithyroid drug use was under 3 months in newly diagnosed Graves' patients.

TCR beta libraries were built with iRepertoire HTBI primers and Arm-PCR of CDR3 regions. From the multiplex PCR reads, TCRdb called clonotypes with MiXCR, one entry per CDR3 protein. The sample has about 540,000 distinct CDR3 sequences; about 13% are singletons. The table lists this clonotype with many counts. As yet, its antigen is unknown. V was shortened by 3 bases and J by 8 bases, with 17 bases between the two germline ends. The CDR3 is made up of 15 amino acids. Germline CDR1 reads SEHNR; CDR2 reads FQNEAQ (reference sequence). Study findings and constraints: Persistent-disease Graves' patients showed less TCR diversity than new cases.

As to time point: newly diagnosed GD, antithyroid drugs for less than 3 months. The TCR library was made from RNA extracted from PBMCs. The same data also contributed to another study, on T cells in Graves' hyperthyroidism and ophthalmopathy. Per that study: Diagnosis relied on clinical symptoms, serum thyroxine and TRAb, thyroid ultrasound and orbital computed tomography. Blood also held most thyroid clonotypes expanded beyond 0.001.

The specimen was peripheral blood mononuclear cells (PBMCs), collected at new diagnosis, from a patient treated with antithyroid drugs. The clonotype originates from a man aged 25-40 years with Graves disease. This chain links TRBV7-9 with TRBJ2-1, with D perhaps TRBD2 (6 bases). The CDR3 DNA follows: TGTGCCAGCAGCTTGGGACCGGGAGCTCGCTATGAGCAGTTCTTC. Protein product: CASSLGPGARYEQFF.